The sample holds a few counts of the clone carrying this TCR beta chain. Antigen unknown. TCRdb passed the 5' RACE reads through MiXCR, listing each CDR3 protein once. Among approximately 500,000 distinct CDR3 sequences listed, more than 20% were seen once. CDR1 is MNHEY and CDR2 is SVGAGI in the germline V gene. This CDR3 has 16 amino acids. Trimming stripped 4 bases from V and 9 bases from J, with 21 bases between. The sample comes from a study of T-cell memory formation after mild COVID-19. Notes on the study in general: CD4/CD8 balance held among clones contracting day 15 to 85, and later expanders leaned CD4+.

The rearrangement links TRBV6-5 to TRBJ2-2, with D perhaps TRBD1 or TRBD2 (6 bases each). The specimen sequenced was PBMCs or a T cell subset sorted from them (not recorded which). The origin of this receptor is an adult woman who had mild COVID-19 (a few samples of this study predate the infection). Cell type and time point are not known. This CDR3 reads CASSFTQPGGSRELFF. CDR3 in DNA: TGTGCCAGCAGTTTTACTCAGCCCGGGGGCAGTCGGGAGCTGTTTTTT.